This T cell receptor (beta chain) originates from a study of T cell changes during pregnancy in multiple sclerosis. Repertoires were generated with immunoSEQ multiplex PCR, while TCRdb's copy carries only in-frame clones and drops some. The table has approximately 20,000 clones, 70% to 90% seen once; the top ten hold 5.8%. CDR3 length equals 15 residues. The germline V gene encodes CDR1 PRHDT and CDR2 FYEKMQ (reference sequence). Deletions cut 8 bases from V and 2 bases from J, with 19 bases between. The TCR comes from a female donor in good health, enrolled as a control in a pregnancy study. The chain joins TRBV13 to TRBJ2-7; D might be TRBD2 (7 bases). This sample comprised CD8+ T cells from peripheral blood mononuclear cells, obtained in the third trimester of pregnancy. The CDR3, as DNA: TGTGCCAGCCGCTCGGGGGGCGGTAGTCCCTACGAGCAGTACTTC. This codes for CASRSGGGSPYEQYF.